These 29 T cell receptor beta chains were all obtained from the same sample, sequenced in a study of OX40 agonist ivuxolimab in advanced cancers. Measured with immunoSEQ multiplex PCR; TCRdb has only the in-frame clones, and not every one. The sample records around 61,000 clones, around 92% being singletons. The source was CD4+ or CD8+ T cells sorted from blood, collected in a trial of the OX40 agonist ivuxolimab. Receptors originate from an adult with an advanced solid tumor such as melanoma, head and neck, liver or kidney cancer.

This chain uses TRBV11-2 with TRBJ1-3; a possible D gene is TRBD1 (5 bases). This CDR3 is built from 15 residues. Germline V gene data show CDR1 as SGHAT and CDR2 as FQNNGV. The ends were cut back, 1 base at V and 2 bases at J, with 9 bases in the middle. The CDR3 reads CASSLAGGTGNTIYF. CDR3 bases: TGTGCCAGCAGCTTAGCCGGGGGAACTGGAAACACCATATATTTT.

The chain is built from TRBV30 and TRBJ2-7; D gene ambiguous. The CDR3 length is 13 residues. V was clipped by 2 bases and J by 0 bases, with 8 bases between them. The germline V gene has CDR1 GTSNPN and CDR2 SVGIG (reference sequence). CDR3 bases: TGTGCCTGGAGTTTTGACATCTCCTACGAGCAGTACTTC. Amino acid sequence: CAWSFDISYEQYF.

The chain employs TRBV30 and TRBJ1-1; a weak D match, TRBD1 (6 bases). The germline V and J ends were trimmed by 1 base and 5 bases, with 17 bases remaining between them. Germline CDR1 reads GTSNPN; CDR2 reads SVGIG (reference sequence). CDR3 size: 15 residues. The CDR3 DNA is TGTGCCTGGAGTGCAGGGGCTTCCTTGGGGACTGAAGCTTTCTTT. Its translation is CAWSAGASLGTEAFF.

The chain is built from TRBV28 and TRBJ2-3, with D tentatively TRBD1 (6 bases). Germline CDR1 reads MDHEN; CDR2 reads SYDVKM. The CDR3 totals 15 residues. V gave up 6 bases and J gave up 0 bases, with 13 bases separating them. CDR3 bases: TGTGCCAGCAGGAGGCCAGGGGCCAGCACAGATACGCAGTATTTT. As protein: CASRRPGASTDTQYF.

This chain connects TRBV6-6 to TRBJ1-2, with a tentative D call TRBD1 (5 bases). The CDR3 has 11 residues. Per germline, CDR1 MNHNY and CDR2 SVGAGI (reference sequence). Trimming left V 8 bases short and J 6 bases short, with 10 bases between. The chain's CDR3 is CASLGRDGYTF. The CDR3 region has the DNA TGTGCCAGCCTTGGCAGGGATGGCTACACCTTC.

This rearrangement joins TRBV30 to TRBJ2-3; 7 bases are shared with TRBD2. The CDR3 has 13 residues. Germline CDR1 GTSNPN, CDR2 SVGIG (reference sequence). With 6 bases clipped from V and 7 bases from J, the junction kept 10 bases outside the gene matches. CDR3 sequence (DNA): TGTGCCTGCCTCATACCGGGAGGATATACGCAGTATTTT. Translated: CACLIPGGYTQYF.

The CDR3 region is CASSYGGEAFF. DNA for the CDR3: TGTGCCAGCAGTTACGGGGGAGAGGCTTTCTTT. This chain links TRBV6-5 with TRBJ1-1; tentative D call: TRBD1 (5 bases). Trimming left V 2 bases short and J 11 bases short, with 9 bases between. Germline V gives CDR1 MNHEY, CDR2 SVGAGI. The CDR3 length is 11 residues.

The chain combines TRBV10-3 with TRBJ2-2; D gene ambiguous. The V gene's germline CDR1 is ENHRY and CDR2 SYGVKD. V was pared by 2 bases and J by 4 bases, with 5 bases between. This CDR3 contains 13 residues. CDR3 sequence (DNA): TGTGCCATCAGTGAGACCTCCACCGGGGAGCTGTTTTTT. It is translated as CAISETSTGELFF.

The chain combines TRBV5-1 with TRBJ2-1, with D perhaps matching TRBD2 (6 bases). The CDR3 runs 15 residues. The germline V gene encodes CDR1 SGHRS and CDR2 YFSETQ. Trimming pared 4 bases from V and 4 bases from J, leaving 15 bases between. This CDR3 is CASSPGVAQYNEQFF. The CDR3 nucleotides read TGCGCCAGCAGCCCGGGAGTAGCGCAATACAATGAGCAGTTCTTC.

The gene calls are TRBV6-6 and TRBJ2-5; unclear D gene. Germline V gene data show CDR1 as MNHNY and CDR2 as SVGAGI (reference sequence). Trimming took 0 bases from V and 4 from J, leaving 6 bases between them. This CDR3 contains 13 residues. Here the CDR3 reads CASSYSAGETQYF. The CDR3 nucleotides read TGTGCCAGCAGTTACTCGGCCGGAGAGACCCAGTACTTC.

V is TRBV19 and J is TRBJ1-6, with D perhaps matching TRBD1 (5 bases). The V gene lost 4 bases and the J gene lost 9 bases, with 10 bases spanning the gap. In germline, CDR1 is LNHDA, CDR2 SQIVND (reference sequence). The length of the CDR3 is 13 residues. The CDR3 is CASSTGMGSPLHF. DNA for the CDR3: TGTGCCAGTAGTACAGGGATGGGTTCACCCCTCCACTTT.

The chain couples TRBV11-2 to TRBJ2-1; D gene unclear. The CDR3 runs to 13 residues. Germline loops: CDR1 SGHAT, CDR2 FQNNGV. V was clipped by 4 bases and J by 0 bases, with 4 bases between them. Here the CDR3 DNA reads TGTGCCAGCAGCTCCCCCTCCTACAATGAGCAGTTCTTC. It specifies CASSSPSYNEQFF.

The V call is TRBV7-9, the J call TRBJ2-5; unclear D gene. The CDR3 runs 12 residues. The ends were cut back, 5 bases at V and 3 bases at J, with 7 bases in the middle. Germline assignment: CDR1 SEHNR and CDR2 FQNEAQ (reference sequence). CDR3 nucleotides: TGTGCCAGCAGCCCCCTTAAAGAGACCCAGTACTTC. It specifies CASSPLKETQYF.

J is TRBJ1-1 and V is TRBV6-5, with D possibly TRBD1 on 5 matching bases. Germline-derived CDR1 and CDR2 are MNHEY and SVGAGI. The V gene lost 2 bases and the J gene lost 7 bases, with 14 bases spanning the gap. This CDR3 comprises 14 residues. The CDR3 sequence is CASSYDWSRGEAFF. The CDR3 DNA sequence: TGTGCCAGCAGTTACGACTGGTCGAGGGGTGAAGCTTTCTTT.

This clone was seen only once. This sequence joins TRBV28 and TRBJ2-7, with D possibly being TRBD1 (5 bases). The V and J ends lost 1 base and 5 bases respectively, with 15 bases between them. CDR1 is MDHEN, CDR2 SYDVKM, per germline. This CDR3 comprises 15 residues. CDR3 nucleotides: TGTGCCAGCAGTTTATTGGCAGGGTATGCTCACGAGCAGTACTTC. Protein: CASSLLAGYAHEQYF. The whole variable domain, remainder taken from reference TRBV28 and TRBJ2-7, is DVKVTQSSRYLVKRTGEKVFLECVQDMDHENMFWYRQDPGLGLRLIYFSYDVKMKEKGDIPEGYSVSREKKERFSLILESASTNQTSMYLCASSLLAGYAHEQYFGPGTRLTVT.

The rearrangement uses TRBV27 and TRBJ1-4; D not resolved. Trimming stripped 6 bases from V and 6 bases from J, with 8 bases between. Germline values: CDR1 MNHEY, CDR2 SMNVEV (reference sequence). The CDR3 sequence is 12 residues long. This CDR3 is CASRGWDEKLFF. CDR3 in DNA: TGTGCCAGCAGGGGTTGGGATGAAAAACTGTTTTTT.

The rearrangement links TRBV5-8 to TRBJ1-5; D gene unclear. CDR1 SGHTS and CDR2 YDEGEE come from the germline V gene. This CDR3 has 11 amino acids. Between the trimmed V and J ends, which lost 6 bases and 6 bases, there was a span of 7 bases. The CDR3 coding sequence is TGTGCCAGCACCATCTTTCAGCCCCAGCATTTT. Translating it yields CASTIFQPQHF. Variable domain in full (rest from reference TRBV5-8 and TRBJ1-5): EAGVTQSPTHLIKTRGQQATLRCSPISGHTSVYWYQQALGLGLQFLLWYDEGEERNRGNFPPRFSGRQFPNYSSELNVNALELEDSALYLCASTIFQPQHFGDGTRLSIL.

This chain uses TRBV6-9 with TRBJ1-4, with D possibly TRBD1 on 6 matching bases. This CDR3 has 17 amino acids. CDR1 and CDR2 from the germline V gene are MNHGY and SVAAGI. Between the trimmed V and J ends, which lost 3 bases and 7 bases, there was a span of 21 bases. In nucleotides, the CDR3 is TGTGCCAGCAGTTACTACCTTCAGGGGAGTGTGTGTGAAAAACTGTTTTTT. Translated, it gives CASSYYLQGSVCEKLFF.

The V gene is TRBV4-2, the J gene TRBJ2-3, with no clear D. Germline V gene sequence: CDR1 LGHNA, CDR2 YNFKEQ. V dropped 1 base and J dropped 0 bases, with 11 bases sitting between them. The CDR3 spans 16 residues. The CDR3 here is CASSQVWATSTDTQYF. The CDR3 DNA reads TGTGCCAGCAGCCAAGTATGGGCGACTAGCACAGATACGCAGTATTTT.

This chain links TRBV4-2 with TRBJ2-1; D remains unclear. Germline lookup yields CDR1 LGHNA and CDR2 YNFKEQ. There are 14 residues in the CDR3. Trimming left V 0 bases short and J 3 bases short, with 6 bases between. In nucleotides, the CDR3 is TGTGCCAGCAGCCAAGAAACTGACTACAATGAGCAGTTCTTC. Encoded protein: CASSQETDYNEQFF.

The genes are TRBV15 and TRBJ2-1, with 10 bases fitting TRBD2. This CDR3 contains 17 residues. The V gene's germline CDR1 is LNHNV and CDR2 YYDKDF (reference sequence). J lost 7 bases, V lost 1 base, and 10 bases had no gene match. The CDR3 reads CATSRVASGGAGNEQFF. CDR3 nucleotide sequence: TGTGCCACCAGCAGAGTGGCTAGCGGGGGTGCGGGAAATGAGCAGTTCTTC. The full variable domain, its missing parts supplied by reference TRBV15 and TRBJ2-1, is DAMVIQNPRYQVTQFGKPVTLSCSQTLNHNVMYWYQQKSSQAPKLLFHYYDKDFNNEADTPDNFQSRRPNTSFCFLDIRSPGLGDTAMYLCATSRVASGGAGNEQFFGPGTRLTVL.

J is TRBJ1-2 and V is TRBV4-3; no clear D. Germline lookup yields CDR1 LGHNA and CDR2 YSLEER. The CDR3 is made up of 12 amino acids. Trimming pared 0 bases from V and 7 bases from J, leaving 6 bases between. The CDR3 region is CASSQDLSGYTF. In DNA form, the CDR3 reads TGCGCCAGCAGCCAAGATCTGTCTGGCTACACCTTC.

This rearrangement joins TRBV9 to TRBJ2-1; weak D call: TRBD2 (5 bases). CDR1 and CDR2 from the germline V gene are SGDLS and YYNGEE. Trimming shortened V by 3 bases and J by 0 bases, and 13 bases separated the two germline ends. CDR3 length: 16 amino acids. The DNA for the CDR3 is TGTGCCAGCAGCGGCCCTAGCAAAAGCTCCTACAATGAGCAGTTCTTC. Translated, it gives CASSGPSKSSYNEQFF. Using reference TRBV9 and TRBJ2-1 for the parts outside the CDR3, the full variable domain is DSGVTQTPKHLITATGQRVTLRCSPRSGDLSVYWYQQSLDQGLQFLIQYYNGEERAKGNILERFSAQQFPDLHSELNLSSLELGDSALYFCASSGPSKSSYNEQFFGPGTRLTVL.

This chain connects TRBV2 to TRBJ1-5; TRBD1 matches at 7 bases. Trimming took 5 bases from V and 5 from J; bases not matched to a gene: 3. The CDR3 contains 13 residues. Germline loops: CDR1 SNHLY, CDR2 FYNNEI. The CDR3 sequence: CASSLTGDQPQHF. The CDR3 coding sequence is TGTGCCAGCAGTCTTACAGGGGATCAGCCCCAGCATTTT.

The gene calls are TRBV18 and TRBJ1-4; D remains ambiguous. Between the trimmed V and J ends, which lost 3 bases and 8 bases, there was a span of 16 bases. Germline V lookup: CDR1 KGHSH, CDR2 LQKENI. The CDR3 loop spans 15 amino acids. The CDR3 nucleotides are TGTGCCAGCTCACCCGGACGGTTCTATGGGGAAAAACTGTTTTTT. This codes for CASSPGRFYGEKLFF.

V and J are TRBV15 and TRBJ2-7; 9 bases are shared with TRBD1. The CDR3 covers 13 residues. Germline CDR1 LNHNV, CDR2 YYDKDF (reference sequence). The trim removed 3 bases at V and 6 bases at J, leaving 3 bases unmatched. The DNA for the CDR3 is TGTGCCACCAGCAGGGACAGGGGTACCGAGCAGTACTTC. Its translation: CATSRDRGTEQYF.

V and J are TRBV11-2 and TRBJ1-5; D might be TRBD1 (5 bases). The V gene lost 1 base and the J gene lost 0 bases, with 10 bases spanning the gap. The germline V gene encodes CDR1 SGHAT and CDR2 FQNNGV. This CDR3 region has 16 residues. The CDR3 sequence: CASSLVRVDSNQPQHF. The DNA of the CDR3 is TGTGCCAGCAGCTTAGTCAGGGTGGATAGCAATCAGCCCCAGCATTTT.

Details on this clone: Sequence at one end of the junction differs from germline and may be a read error. Other nucleotide sequences in the sample specify the same CDR3. The J gene is TRBJ2-7, the V gene TRBV28; D gene unclear. Germline V gene sequence: CDR1 MDHEN, CDR2 SYDVKM. The CDR3 loop spans 14 amino acids. The CDR3 nucleotides are TGTGCCAGCAGTTTAGAGCGCAGGTTCGACGAGCAGTATTTC. Protein product: CASSLERRFDEQYF. Based on the CDR3 plus reference TRBV28 and TRBJ2-7, the full variable domain is DVKVTQSSRYLVKRTGEKVFLECVQDMDHENMFWYRQDPGLGLRLIYFSYDVKMKEKGDIPEGYSVSREKKERFSLILESASTNQTSMYLCASSLERRFDEQYFGPGTRLTVT.

The rearrangement uses TRBV9 and TRBJ1-1; 9 bases line up with TRBD1. CDR1 and CDR2 (germline): SGDLS, YYNGEE. CDR3 size: 15 residues. The V segment lost 4 bases and the J segment 3 bases; nucleotides outside the gene matches: 7. The CDR3 spells CASSPNRGPYTEAFF. Here the CDR3 DNA reads TGTGCCAGCAGCCCGAACAGGGGGCCGTACACTGAAGCTTTCTTT.